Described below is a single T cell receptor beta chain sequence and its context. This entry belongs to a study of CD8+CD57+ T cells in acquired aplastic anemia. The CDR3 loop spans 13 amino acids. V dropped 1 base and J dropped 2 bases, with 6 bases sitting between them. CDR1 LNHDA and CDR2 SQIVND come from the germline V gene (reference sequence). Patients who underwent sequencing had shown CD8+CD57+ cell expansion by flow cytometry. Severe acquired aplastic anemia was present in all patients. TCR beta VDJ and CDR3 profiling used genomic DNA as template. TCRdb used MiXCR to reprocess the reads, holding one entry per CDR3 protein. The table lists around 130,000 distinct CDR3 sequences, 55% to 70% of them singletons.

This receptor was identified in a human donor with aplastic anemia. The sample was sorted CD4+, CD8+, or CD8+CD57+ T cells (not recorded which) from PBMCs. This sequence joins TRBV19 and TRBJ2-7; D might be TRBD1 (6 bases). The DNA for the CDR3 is TGTGCCAGTAGTATAGGGACAGCCTACGAGCAGTACTTC. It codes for CASSIGTAYEQYF.